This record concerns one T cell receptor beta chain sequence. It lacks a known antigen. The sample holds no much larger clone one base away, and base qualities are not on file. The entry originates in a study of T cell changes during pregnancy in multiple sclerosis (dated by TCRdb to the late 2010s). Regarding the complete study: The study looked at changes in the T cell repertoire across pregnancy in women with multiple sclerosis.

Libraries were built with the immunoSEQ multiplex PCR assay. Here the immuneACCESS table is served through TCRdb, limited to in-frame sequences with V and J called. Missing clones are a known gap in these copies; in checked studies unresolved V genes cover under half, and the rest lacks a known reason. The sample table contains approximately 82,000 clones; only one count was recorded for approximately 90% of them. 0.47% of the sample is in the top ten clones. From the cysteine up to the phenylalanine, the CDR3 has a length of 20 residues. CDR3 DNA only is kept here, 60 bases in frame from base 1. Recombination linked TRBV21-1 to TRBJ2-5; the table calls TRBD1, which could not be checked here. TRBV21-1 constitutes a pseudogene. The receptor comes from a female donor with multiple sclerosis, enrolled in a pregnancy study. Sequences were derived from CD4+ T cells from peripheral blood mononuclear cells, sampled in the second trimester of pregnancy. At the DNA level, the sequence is TGTGCCAGCAGCAAAGTAAGGGGTAGAGGAGAGGGGGAGCATGGAGAGACCCAGTACTTC. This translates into CASSKVRGRGEGEHGETQYF.